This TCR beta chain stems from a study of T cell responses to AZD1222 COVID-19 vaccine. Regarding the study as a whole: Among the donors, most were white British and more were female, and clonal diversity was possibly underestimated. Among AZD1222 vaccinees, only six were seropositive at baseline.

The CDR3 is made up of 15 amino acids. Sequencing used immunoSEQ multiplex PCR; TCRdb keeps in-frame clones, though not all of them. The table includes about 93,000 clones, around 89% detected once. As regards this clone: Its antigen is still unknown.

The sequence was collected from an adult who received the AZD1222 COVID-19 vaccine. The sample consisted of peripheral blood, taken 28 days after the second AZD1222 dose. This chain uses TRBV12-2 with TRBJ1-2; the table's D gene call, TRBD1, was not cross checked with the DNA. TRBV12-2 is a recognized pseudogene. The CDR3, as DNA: TGTGCAAGTCGCCTCCGGGGGGACAGGTGCTATGGCTACACCTTC. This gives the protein CASRLRGDRCYGYTF.